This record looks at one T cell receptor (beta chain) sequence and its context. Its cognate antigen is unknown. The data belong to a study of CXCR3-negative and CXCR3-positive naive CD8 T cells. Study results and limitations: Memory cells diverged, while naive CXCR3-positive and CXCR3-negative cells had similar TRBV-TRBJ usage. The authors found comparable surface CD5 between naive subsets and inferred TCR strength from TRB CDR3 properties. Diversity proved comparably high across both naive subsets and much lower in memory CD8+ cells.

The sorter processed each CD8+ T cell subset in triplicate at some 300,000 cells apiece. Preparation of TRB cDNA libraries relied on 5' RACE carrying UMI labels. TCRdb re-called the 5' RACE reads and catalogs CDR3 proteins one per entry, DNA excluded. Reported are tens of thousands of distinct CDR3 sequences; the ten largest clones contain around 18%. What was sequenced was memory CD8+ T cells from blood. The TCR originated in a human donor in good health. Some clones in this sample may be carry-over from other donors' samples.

The CDR3 sequence: CATSRDFEVVTEAFF. This sequence joins TRBV15 and TRBJ1-1. The CDR3 totals 15 residues. Germline-derived CDR1 and CDR2 are LNHNV and YYDKDF (reference sequence).